Presented here are 4 T cell receptor beta chains from one specimen sequenced in a study of blood T cell repertoires in COVID-19. Clones were read by immunoSEQ multiplex PCR, and TCRdb kept only the in-frame ones, dropping some. The sample yields 200,000 to 300,000 clones, about 90% seen once. Sequenced sample: peripheral blood. The receptor set was obtained from a man younger than 35 with active or convalescent COVID-19.

V usage is TRBV28 and J usage is TRBJ1-2, with unresolved D. Per germline, CDR1 MDHEN and CDR2 SYDVKM. Trimming stripped 1 base from V and 6 bases from J, with 3 bases between. This CDR3 spans 11 amino acids. CDR3 in DNA: TGTGCCAGCAGTTTATCTGATGGCTACACCTTC. Amino acid sequence: CASSLSDGYTF.

J is TRBJ2-4 and V is TRBV10-3, with 10 bases aligning to TRBD2. Germline lookup yields CDR1 ENHRY and CDR2 SYGVKD. V shed 2 bases, J shed 6 bases, and the junction held 4 bases outside the gene matches. There are 15 residues in the CDR3. For the CDR3, the DNA is TGTGCCATCAGTGAGGCTAGCGGGGGTTCAAACATTCAGTACTTC. It yields the protein CAISEASGGSNIQYF.

The gene calls are TRBV21-1 and TRBJ2-1; the DNA was not compared with TRBD2, the D call given in the table. TRBV21-1 is labeled a pseudogene. CDR3 length: 14 amino acids. CDR3 loop: CASSTYNPGEEQFF. CDR3 in DNA: TGTGCCAGCAGCACCTACAACCCGGGAGAGGAGCAGTTCTTC.

The chain carries TRBV28 and TRBJ1-1; the match to TRBD1 covers 11 bases. Losses at the gene ends were 5 bases for V and 7 bases for J; bases not matched to a gene: 21. CDR1 is MDHEN and CDR2 is SYDVKM in the germline V gene. This CDR3 has 19 amino acids. The CDR3 loop reads CASSLRTGGVEVVLLEAFF. CDR3 DNA: TGTGCCAGCAGTCTACGGACAGGGGGCGTTGAGGTCGTTCTTCTTGAAGCTTTCTTT.